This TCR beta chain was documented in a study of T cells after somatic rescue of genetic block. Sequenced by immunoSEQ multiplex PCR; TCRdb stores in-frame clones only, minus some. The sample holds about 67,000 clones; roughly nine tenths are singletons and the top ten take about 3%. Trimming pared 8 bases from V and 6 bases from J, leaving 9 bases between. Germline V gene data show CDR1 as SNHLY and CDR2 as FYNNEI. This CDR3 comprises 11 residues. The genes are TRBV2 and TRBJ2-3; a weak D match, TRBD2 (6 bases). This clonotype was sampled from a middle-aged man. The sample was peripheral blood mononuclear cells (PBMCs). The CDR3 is CASLRGDTQYF. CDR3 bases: TGTGCCAGCCTCCGGGGGGATACGCAGTATTTT.